The 8 T cell receptor beta chains below all came from one sample that was sequenced in a study of T cell repertoires in cytomegalovirus infection. The antigens of these receptors remain unknown. TCRdb called the reads again in MiXCR, with one record for every CDR3 protein. The repertoire consists of fewer than 900,000 distinct CDR3 sequences, with under 35% occurring once and the leading ten covering 10% to 15%. The material was cultured CD8+ T cells from PBMCs, obtained from culture after CMV antigen stimulation. These receptors all stem from a human donor in good health (CMV status not recorded). Some clones in this sample may be carry-over from other donors' samples.

This clonotype was seen just once. As DNA, the CDR3 is TGTGCCAGCAGCTCATCCCGGGACAGGGTACGCAATGAGCAGTTCTTC. Encoded protein: CASSSSRDRVRNEQFF. The chain links TRBV7-9 to TRBJ2-1; 9 bases are shared with TRBD1. CDR1 and CDR2 from the germline V gene are SEHNR and FQNEAQ (reference sequence). The J segment lost 6 bases and the V segment lost 4 bases, leaving 10 bases of the junction unmatched. The CDR3 runs to 16 residues.

The chain joins TRBV19 to TRBJ1-5; D remains ambiguous. Trimming left V 5 bases short and J 6 bases short, with 11 bases between. CDR3 length equals 13 residues. The germline V gene encodes CDR1 LNHDA and CDR2 SQIVND (reference sequence). This chain's CDR3 is CASSPLEGQPQHF. DNA for the CDR3: TGTGCCAGTAGTCCCCTGGAAGGTCAGCCCCAGCATTTT.

The chain uses TRBV19 and TRBJ2-7; no clear D. V was shortened by 3 bases and J by 3 bases, with 12 bases between the two germline ends. Germline assignment: CDR1 LNHDA and CDR2 SQIVND (reference sequence). The CDR3 covers 14 residues. CDR3 in DNA: TGTGCCAGTAGTATCCCAGGAAGCCTCTACGAGCAGTACTTC. Translated, it gives CASSIPGSLYEQYF.

The chain has TRBV28 and TRBJ2-7; possible D gene TRBD1, 5 bases. CDR1 is MDHEN and CDR2 is SYDVKM in the germline V gene. The ends were cut back, 0 bases at V and 3 bases at J, with 9 bases in the middle. This CDR3 spans 14 amino acids. In DNA, the CDR3 is TGTGCCAGCAGTTTATGGACACAGGACTACGAGCAGTACTTC. Amino acids: CASSLWTQDYEQYF. Filled out from reference TRBV28 and TRBJ2-7, the complete variable domain reads DVKVTQSSRYLVKRTGEKVFLECVQDMDHENMFWYRQDPGLGLRLIYFSYDVKMKEKGDIPEGYSVSREKKERFSLILESASTNQTSMYLCASSLWTQDYEQYFGPGTRLTVT.

This clonotype was counted only a few times. J is TRBJ2-7 and V is TRBV20-1, with D possibly TRBD2 on 5 matching bases. CDR3 size: 14 residues. Trimming shortened V by 1 base and J by 3 bases, and 13 bases separated the two germline ends. Germline loops: CDR1 DFQATT, CDR2 SNEGSKA (reference sequence). CDR3 amino acids: CSARARVAVYEQYF. Here the CDR3 DNA reads TGCAGTGCTAGAGCGAGGGTCGCGGTCTACGAGCAGTACTTC.

This clonotype was found a few times. The V and J genes are TRBV20-1 and TRBJ1-5; D may be TRBD1 (5 bases). Germline loops: CDR1 DFQATT, CDR2 SNEGSKA (reference sequence). Trimming shortened V by 2 bases and J by 9 bases, and 17 bases separated the two germline ends. The CDR3 sequence is 14 residues long. In nucleotides, the CDR3 is TGCAGTGCTAGACCCCGGGACTCTCTTTGGCCCCAGCATTTT. It specifies CSARPRDSLWPQHF.

The table lists this clonotype with a few counts. V and J are TRBV12-5 and TRBJ1-4, with D maybe TRBD1 (5 bases). The CDR3 sequence is 15 residues long. V dropped 3 bases and J dropped 8 bases, with 16 bases sitting between them. CDR1 and CDR2 from the germline V gene are LGHNT and FRNRAP. CDR3: CASGFWERGGEKLFF. Written as DNA, the CDR3 is TGTGCTAGTGGTTTCTGGGAGAGGGGTGGGGAAAAACTGTTTTTT. Supplemented by reference TRBV12-5 and TRBJ1-4, the full variable domain reads DARVTQTPRHKVTEMGQEVTMRCQPILGHNTVFWYRQTMMQGLELLAYFRNRAPLDDSGMPKDRFSAEMPDATLATLKIQPSEPRDSAVYFCASGFWERGGEKLFFGSGTQLSVL.

This clonotype was found once. This chain links TRBV10-1 with TRBJ1-1; 8 bases are a match to TRBD1. The germline V gene has CDR1 WNHNN and CDR2 SYGVQD (reference sequence). J gave up 5 bases and V 2 bases, and 13 bases lay outside the gene matches. This CDR3 has 17 amino acids. The CDR3 bases are TGCGCCAGCAGTGAGAACGACAGGGGCGGGATGTGGACTGAAGCTTTCTTT. It yields the protein CASSENDRGGMWTEAFF.